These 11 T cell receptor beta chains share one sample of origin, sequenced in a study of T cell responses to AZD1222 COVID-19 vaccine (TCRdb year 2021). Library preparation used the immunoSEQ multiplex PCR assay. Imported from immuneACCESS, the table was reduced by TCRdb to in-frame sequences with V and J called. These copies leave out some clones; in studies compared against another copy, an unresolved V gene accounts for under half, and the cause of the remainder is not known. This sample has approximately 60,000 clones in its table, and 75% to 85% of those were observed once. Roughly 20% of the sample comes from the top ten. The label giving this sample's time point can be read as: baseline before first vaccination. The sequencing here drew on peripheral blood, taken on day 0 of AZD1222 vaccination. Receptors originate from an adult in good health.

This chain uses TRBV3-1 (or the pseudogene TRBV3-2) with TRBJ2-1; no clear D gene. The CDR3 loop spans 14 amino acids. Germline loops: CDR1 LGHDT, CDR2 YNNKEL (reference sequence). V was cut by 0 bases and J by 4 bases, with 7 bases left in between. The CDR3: CASSQDGRYNEQFF. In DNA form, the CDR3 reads TGTGCCAGCAGCCAAGATGGGCGGTACAATGAGCAGTTCTTC.

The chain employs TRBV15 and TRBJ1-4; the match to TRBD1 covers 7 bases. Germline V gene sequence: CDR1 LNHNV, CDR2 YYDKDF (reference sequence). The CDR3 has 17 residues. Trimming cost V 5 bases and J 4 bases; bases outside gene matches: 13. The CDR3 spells CATSSLTLDRRNEKLFF. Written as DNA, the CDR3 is TGTGCCACCAGCTCTCTCACTCTGGACAGGCGTAATGAAAAACTGTTTTTT. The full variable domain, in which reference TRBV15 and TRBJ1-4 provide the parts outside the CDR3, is DAMVIQNPRYQVTQFGKPVTLSCSQTLNHNVMYWYQQKSSQAPKLLFHYYDKDFNNEADTPDNFQSRRPNTSFCFLDIRSPGLGDTAMYLCATSSLTLDRRNEKLFFGSGTQLSVL.

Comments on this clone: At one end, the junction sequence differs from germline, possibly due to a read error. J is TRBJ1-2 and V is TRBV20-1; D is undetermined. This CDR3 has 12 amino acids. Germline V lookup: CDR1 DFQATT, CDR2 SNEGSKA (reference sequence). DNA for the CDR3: TGCAGTGCTAGTGATTTTAACCATGGCTACACCTTC. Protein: CSASDFNHGYTF.

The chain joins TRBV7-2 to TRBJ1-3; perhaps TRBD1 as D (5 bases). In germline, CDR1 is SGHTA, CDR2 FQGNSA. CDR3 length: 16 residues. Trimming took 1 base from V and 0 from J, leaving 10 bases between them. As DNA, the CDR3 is TGTGCCAGCAGCTTAGTGTTGGGGCTCTCTGGAAACACCATATATTTT. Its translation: CASSLVLGLSGNTIYF.

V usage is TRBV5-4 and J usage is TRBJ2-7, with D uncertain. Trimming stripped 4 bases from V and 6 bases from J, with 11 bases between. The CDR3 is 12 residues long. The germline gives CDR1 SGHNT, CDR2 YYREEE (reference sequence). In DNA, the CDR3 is TGTGCCAGCAGCGAAGGAACGGGCGAGCAGTACTTC. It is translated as CASSEGTGEQYF.

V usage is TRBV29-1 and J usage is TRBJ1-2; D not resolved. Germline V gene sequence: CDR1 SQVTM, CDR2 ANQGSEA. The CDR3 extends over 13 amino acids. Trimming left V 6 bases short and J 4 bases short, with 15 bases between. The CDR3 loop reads CSVPWSDTYGYTF. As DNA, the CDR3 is TGCAGCGTCCCGTGGAGCGATACCTATGGCTACACCTTC.

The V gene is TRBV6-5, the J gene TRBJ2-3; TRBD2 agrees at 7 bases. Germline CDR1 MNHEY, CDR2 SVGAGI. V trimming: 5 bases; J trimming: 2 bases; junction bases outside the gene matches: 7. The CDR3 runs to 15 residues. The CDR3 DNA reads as TGTGCCAGCAGTAAAAAGCGGGGACCCACAGATACGCAGTATTTT. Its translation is CASSKKRGPTDTQYF.

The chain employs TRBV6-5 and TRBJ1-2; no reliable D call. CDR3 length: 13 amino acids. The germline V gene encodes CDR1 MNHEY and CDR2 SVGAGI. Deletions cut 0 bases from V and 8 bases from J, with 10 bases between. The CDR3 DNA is TGTGCCAGCAGTTACTCGGGGTCGGGAGGCTACACCTTC. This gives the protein CASSYSGSGGYTF.

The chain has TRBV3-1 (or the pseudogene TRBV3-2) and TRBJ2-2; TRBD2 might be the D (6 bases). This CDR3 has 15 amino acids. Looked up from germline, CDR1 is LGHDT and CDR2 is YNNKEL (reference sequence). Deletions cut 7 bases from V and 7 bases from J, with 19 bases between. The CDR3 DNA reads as TGTGCCAGCATCAACCTCGGGGGAATGGGCGGGGAGCTGTTTTTT. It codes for CASINLGGMGGELFF.

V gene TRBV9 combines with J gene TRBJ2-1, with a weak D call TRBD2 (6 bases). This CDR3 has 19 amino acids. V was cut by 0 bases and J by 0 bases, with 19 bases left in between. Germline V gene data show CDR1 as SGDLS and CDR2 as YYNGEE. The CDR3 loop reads CASSVGYGGWGSSYNEQFF. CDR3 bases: TGTGCCAGCAGCGTAGGGTACGGAGGGTGGGGGAGCTCCTACAATGAGCAGTTCTTC.

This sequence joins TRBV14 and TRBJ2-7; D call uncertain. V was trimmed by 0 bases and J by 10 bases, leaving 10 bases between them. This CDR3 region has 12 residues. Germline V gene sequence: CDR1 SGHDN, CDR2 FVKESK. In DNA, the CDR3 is TGTGCCAGCAGCCAAGATCTGGTCCCCCAGTACTTC. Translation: CASSQDLVPQYF.